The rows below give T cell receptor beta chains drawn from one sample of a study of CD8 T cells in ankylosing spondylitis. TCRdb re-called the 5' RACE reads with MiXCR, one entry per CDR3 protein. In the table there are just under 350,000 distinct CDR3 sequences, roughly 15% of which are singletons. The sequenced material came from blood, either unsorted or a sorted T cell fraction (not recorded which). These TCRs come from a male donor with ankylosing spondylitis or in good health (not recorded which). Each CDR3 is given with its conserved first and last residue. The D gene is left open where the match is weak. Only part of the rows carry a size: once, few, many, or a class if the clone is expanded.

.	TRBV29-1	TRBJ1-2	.	CSVSQDYGYTF	TGCAGCGTTTCTCAGGACTATGGCTACACCTTC
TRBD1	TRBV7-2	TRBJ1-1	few	CASSPNRGSNTEAFF	TGTGCCAGCAGCCCTAACAGGGGATCGAACACTGAAGCTTTCTTT
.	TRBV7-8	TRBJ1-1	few	CASSTGFMTEAFF	TGTGCCAGCAGTACAGGGTTTATGACTGAAGCTTTCTTT
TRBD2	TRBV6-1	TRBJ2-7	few	CASGEGSGAYEQYF	TGTGCCAGCGGTGAGGGTAGCGGGGCCTACGAGCAGTACTTC
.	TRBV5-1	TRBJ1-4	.	CASSLGGQPLEKLFF	TGCGCCAGCAGCTTGGGCGGTCAGCCCCTTGAAAAACTGTTTTTT
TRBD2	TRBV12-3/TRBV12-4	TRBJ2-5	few	CASSLWAGVQETQYF	TGTGCCAGCAGTTTATGGGCGGGGGTGCAAGAGACCCAGTACTTC
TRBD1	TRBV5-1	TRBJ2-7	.	CASSWGQGSNYEQYF	TGCGCCAGCAGCTGGGGACAGGGATCAAACTACGAGCAGTACTTC
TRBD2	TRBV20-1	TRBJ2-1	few	CSASNGGLGHNEQFF	TGCAGTGCTAGTAATGGGGGACTAGGGCACAATGAGCAGTTCTTC
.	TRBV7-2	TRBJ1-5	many	CASSPRGEGLYQPQHF	TGTGCCAGCAGCCCAAGAGGTGAAGGGCTTTATCAGCCCCAGCATTTT
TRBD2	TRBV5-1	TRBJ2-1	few	CASSLVGSGPSYNEQFF	TGCGCCAGCAGCTTGGTCGGTAGCGGGCCCTCCTACAATGAGCAGTTCTTC
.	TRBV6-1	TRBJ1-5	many	CASSERGLSNQPQHF	TGTGCCAGCAGTGAAAGAGGGTTGAGCAATCAGCCCCAGCATTTT
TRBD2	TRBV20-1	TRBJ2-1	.	CSASERVAGWGFF	TGCAGTGCTAGTGAGCGGGTAGCGGGATGGGGGTTCTTC
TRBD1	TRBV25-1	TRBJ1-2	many	CASRSRTGGYGYTF	TGTGCCAGCAGGTCGCGGACAGGGGGCTATGGCTACACCTTC
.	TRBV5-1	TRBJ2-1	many	CASSLGGSTDEQFF	TGCGCCAGCAGCTTGGGAGGGTCGACAGATGAGCAGTTCTTC
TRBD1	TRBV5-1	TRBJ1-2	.	CASSSGQGHGYTF	TGCGCCAGCAGTTCGGGACAGGGACATGGCTACACCTTC
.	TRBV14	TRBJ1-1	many	CASLEYRATEAFF	TGTGCCAGCCTTGAATACAGGGCCACTGAAGCTTTCTTT
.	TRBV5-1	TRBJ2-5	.	CASSTGSETQYF	TGCGCCAGCAGCACAGGTTCGGAGACCCAGTACTTC
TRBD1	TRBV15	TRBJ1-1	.	CATSRSKGQGHTEAFF	TGTGCCACCAGCAGATCTAAGGGACAGGGGCACACTGAAGCTTTCTTT
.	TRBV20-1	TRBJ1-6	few	CSAFATRDPNNSPLHF	TGCAGTGCTTTTGCAACCCGGGATCCGAATAATTCACCCCTCCACTTT
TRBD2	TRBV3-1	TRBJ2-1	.	CASSRVGSGNEQFF	TGTGCCAGCAGCCGGGTAGGTAGCGGGAATGAGCAGTTCTTC